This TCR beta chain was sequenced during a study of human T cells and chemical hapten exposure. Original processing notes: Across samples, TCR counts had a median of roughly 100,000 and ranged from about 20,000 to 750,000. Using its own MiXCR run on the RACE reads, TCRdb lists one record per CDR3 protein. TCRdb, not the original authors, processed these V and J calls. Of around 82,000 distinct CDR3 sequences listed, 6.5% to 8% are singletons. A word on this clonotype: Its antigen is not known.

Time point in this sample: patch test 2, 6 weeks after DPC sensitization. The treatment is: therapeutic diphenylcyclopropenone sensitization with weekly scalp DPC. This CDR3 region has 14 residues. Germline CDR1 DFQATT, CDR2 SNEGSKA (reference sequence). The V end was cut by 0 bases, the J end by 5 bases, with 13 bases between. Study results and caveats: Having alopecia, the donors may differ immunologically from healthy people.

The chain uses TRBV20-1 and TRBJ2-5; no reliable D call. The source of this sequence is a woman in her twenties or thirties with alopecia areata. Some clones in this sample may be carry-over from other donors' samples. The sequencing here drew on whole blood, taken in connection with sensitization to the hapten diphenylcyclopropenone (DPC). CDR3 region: CSARDPYLWETQYF. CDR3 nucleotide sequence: TGCAGTGCTAGAGATCCCTACTTGTGGGAGACCCAGTACTTC.